This T cell receptor beta chain originates from a study of regulatory T cells in long-lasting Graves disease. Study-wide results and caveats: Lower TCR diversity characterized persistent Graves' patients relative to newly diagnosed patients.

This clonotype has ten or more counts. Its specificity is unknown. The time point is: newly diagnosed GD, antithyroid drugs for less than 3 months. Scientists built the TCR library using RNA that was extracted from PBMCs. The authors drew patients from an endocrinology department in Xi'an, China. The TCR beta library used iRepertoire HTBI primers with Arm-PCR amplification of CDR3. A single record per CDR3 protein comes from TCRdb applying MiXCR to the multiplex PCR reads. There are hundreds of thousands of distinct CDR3 sequences in the sample; around 15% occur only once, and about 25% lies in the top ten. Germline V CDR1 and CDR2: MDHEN, SYDVKM. V lost 6 bases to trimming and J lost 3 bases, with 12 bases between them. This CDR3 is 14 amino acids long. These data were likewise used in another study, on T cells in Graves' hyperthyroidism and ophthalmopathy.

V usage is TRBV28 and J usage is TRBJ1-5; the D is unclear. The receptor was isolated from a middle-aged woman with Graves disease. The sample here was peripheral blood mononuclear cells (PBMCs), taken at new diagnosis, from a patient treated with antithyroid drugs. The CDR3 loop is CASSTTVNNQPQHF. The CDR3 DNA is TGTGCCAGCAGCACAACAGTGAACAATCAGCCCCAGCATTTT.